The clone carrying this T cell receptor beta chain was picked up a small number of times. The antigen is undetermined. This entry belongs to a study of T cell repertoires in cytomegalovirus infection. Overall study: In the study, CMV epitopes included recently identified HLA-C-restricted and well-studied HLA-B-restricted ones.

Broader study findings: Across the ex vivo response, the dominant clonotypes were HLA-C-restricted CMV-specific TCR beta clonotypes.

Germline CDR1 MDHEN, CDR2 SYDVKM. This CDR3 is built from 15 residues. V was shortened by 3 bases and J by 0 bases, with 12 bases between the two germline ends. TCRdb used MiXCR to reprocess the reads, holding one entry per CDR3 protein. This table has about 770,000 distinct CDR3 sequences, almost 30% appearing once. This specimen was cultured CD8+ T cells from PBMCs, taken from culture after CMV antigen stimulation. The chain uses TRBV28 and TRBJ2-7; TRBD1 or TRBD2 may be the D gene (5 bases each). The clonotype originates from a human donor in good health (CMV status not recorded). Some clones in this sample may be carry-over from other donors' samples. CDR3 DNA: TGTGCCAGCAGTTTGACGGGGCCCCTCTCCTACGAGCAGTACGTC. This encodes CASSLTGPLSYEQYV.